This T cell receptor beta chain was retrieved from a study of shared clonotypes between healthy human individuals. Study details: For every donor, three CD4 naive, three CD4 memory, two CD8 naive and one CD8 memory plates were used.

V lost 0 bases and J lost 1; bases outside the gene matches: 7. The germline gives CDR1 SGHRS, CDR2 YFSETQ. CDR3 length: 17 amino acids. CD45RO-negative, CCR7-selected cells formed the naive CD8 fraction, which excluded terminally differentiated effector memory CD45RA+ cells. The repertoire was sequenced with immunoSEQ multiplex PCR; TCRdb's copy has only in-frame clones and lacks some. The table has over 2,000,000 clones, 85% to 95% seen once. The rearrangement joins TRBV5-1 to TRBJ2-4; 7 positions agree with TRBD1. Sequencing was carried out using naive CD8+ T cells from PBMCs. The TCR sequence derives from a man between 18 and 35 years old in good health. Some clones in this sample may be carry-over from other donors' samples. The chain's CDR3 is CASSLASRGLAKNIQYF. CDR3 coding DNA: TGCGCCAGCAGCTTGGCCTCAAGGGGGCTGGCCAAAAACATTCAGTACTTC.